These T cell receptor beta chains were read from a single sample in a study of CD8 T cells in ankylosing spondylitis. MiXCR was run by TCRdb on the 5' RACE reads, yielding one entry per CDR3 protein. The data contain about 230,000 distinct CDR3 sequences, 7.5% to 9.5% of them singletons. The sequencing sample was made of blood, either unsorted or a sorted T cell fraction (not recorded which). These receptors were obtained from a female donor with ankylosing spondylitis or in good health (not recorded which). The CDR3 runs from the conserved cysteine through the conserved F or W. The order of the fields is J gene, clone size, V gene, D gene, CDR3 protein, CDR3 DNA. The D gene is left open where the match is weak. The size of a clone is reported for some rows only, either as once, few or many, or as a class for expanded clones.

>TRBJ2-2|NA|TRBV7-2|NA
CASSSILAGNTGELFF
TGTGCCAGCAGTTCCATACTAGCTGGTAACACCGGGGAGCTGTTTTTT
>TRBJ1-4|many|TRBV2|NA
CASSIRRNNEKLFF
TGTGCCAGCAGTATCCGACGGAATAATGAAAAACTGTTTTTT
>TRBJ2-5|many|TRBV7-9|TRBD1
CASSLGGQGRETQYF
TGTGCCAGCAGCTTAGGGGGACAGGGCCGGGAGACCCAGTACTTC
>TRBJ2-5|many|TRBV12-3/TRBV12-4|TRBD2
CASRAAGGGETQYF
TGTGCCAGCCGGGCGGCGGGAGGGGGAGAGACCCAGTACTTC
>TRBJ2-5|many|TRBV5-1|NA
CASSEAVQETQYF
TGCGCCAGCAGCGAGGCCGTGCAAGAGACCCAGTACTTC
>TRBJ1-5|many|TRBV3-1|NA
CASSQPGVNQPQHF
TGTGCCAGCAGCCAGCCCGGGGTCAATCAGCCCCAGCATTTT
>TRBJ1-1|many|TRBV20-1|NA
CSARNRVGTEAFF
TGCAGTGCTAGAAACAGGGTCGGGACTGAAGCTTTCTTT
>TRBJ2-3|few|TRBV11-2|NA
CASSLAQRISTDTQYF
TGTGCCAGCAGCTTAGCCCAACGGATTAGCACAGATACGCAGTATTTT
>TRBJ1-4|many|TRBV9|NA
CASSVGVGTESNEKLFF
TGTGCCAGCAGCGTAGGGGTGGGTACTGAGAGTAATGAAAAACTGTTTTTT
>TRBJ2-2|NA|TRBV10-3|NA
CAISESRTNTGELFF
TGTGCCATCAGTGAGTCGAGGACGAACACCGGGGAGCTGTTTTTT
>TRBJ2-3|many|TRBV5-1|NA
CASSLDGDFPKGTDTQYF
TGCGCCAGCAGCTTGGACGGGGACTTTCCGAAGGGCACAGATACGCAGTATTTT
>TRBJ2-7|few|TRBV7-6|TRBD2
CASSPGLAGTPEQYF
TGTGCCAGCAGCCCTGGACTAGCGGGAACCCCTGAGCAGTACTTC